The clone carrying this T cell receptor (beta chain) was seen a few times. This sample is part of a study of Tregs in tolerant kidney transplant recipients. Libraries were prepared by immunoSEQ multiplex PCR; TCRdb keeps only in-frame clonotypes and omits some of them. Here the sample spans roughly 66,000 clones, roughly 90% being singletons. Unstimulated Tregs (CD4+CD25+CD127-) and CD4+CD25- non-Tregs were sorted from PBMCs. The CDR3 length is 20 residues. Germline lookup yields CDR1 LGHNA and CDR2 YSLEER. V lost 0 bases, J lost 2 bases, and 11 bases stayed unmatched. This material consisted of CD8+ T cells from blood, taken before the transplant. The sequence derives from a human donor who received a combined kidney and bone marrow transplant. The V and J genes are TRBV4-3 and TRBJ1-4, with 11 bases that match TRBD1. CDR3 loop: CASSQDLIGTGGFTNEKLFF. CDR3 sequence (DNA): TGCGCCAGCAGCCAAGATCTAATAGGGACAGGGGGGTTTACTAATGAAAAACTGTTTTTT.